This T cell receptor (beta chain) came from a study of beta chain features in type 1 diabetes. Study background: Patients did not differ from healthy donors in age, gender or cell yield.

Sorting based on CD45RO/CCR7/CD25/CD127/CD95/CD27 separated CD4+ naive, central memory, regulatory and stem cell-like memory cells. Concerning this clone: Its antigen remains unidentified.

This CDR3 contains 16 residues. The V gene's germline CDR1 is SNHLY and CDR2 FYNNEI. The V end lost 4 bases, the J end lost 5 bases, and 18 bases lay between the germline ends. The authors reverse transcribed all of the isolated RNA, so sequencing captured expressed TCRB transcripts. Profiling relied on immunoSEQ multiplex PCR, and the TCRdb table lists in-frame clones only, not all of them. Of 20,000 to 25,000 clones in the sample, approximately 70% were seen once. Findings of the study overall: A closer apparent resemblance between naive, central memory and Treg TCRB repertoires was seen in patients than in healthy donors.

The gene calls are TRBV2 and TRBJ2-1, with D perhaps TRBD1 (6 bases). The specimen was Tregs from blood. The sequence was collected from a woman aged 40-49 years in good health. The DNA of the CDR3 is TGTGCCAGCAGTGGTGGTCCAGGGGCAATGAACAATGAGCAGTTCTTC. It encodes CASSGGPGAMNNEQFF.